The rows below give T cell receptor beta chains drawn from one sample of a study of cytomegalovirus exposure and HLA in healthy donors. The assay was immunoSEQ multiplex PCR, and TCRdb's table has in-frame clones only and misses some. This table holds roughly 150,000 clones, 50% to 75% found once. Sequenced input: PBMCs. These receptors originate from a woman aged 25 to 39 in good health and CMV-seropositive. Each CDR3 is given with its conserved first and last residue. The D gene is left open where the match is weak. Clone size is given for some rows only: seen once, a few or many times, or a class if the clone is expanded.

TRBJ1-1 | - | - | TRBV7-9 | 13 | TGTGCCAGCAGCCGTCCAGGGTTAGCTGAAGCTTTCTTT | CASSRPGLAEAFF
TRBJ2-7 | - | - | TRBV2 | 15 | TGTGCCAGCAGGGGAGGGACAACGAGCTCCTACGAGCAGTACTTC | CASRGGTTSSYEQYF
TRBJ2-2 | - | - | TRBV18 | 13 | TGTGCCAGCTCACCCCGTGTCACCGGGGAGCTGTTTTTT | CASSPRVTGELFF
TRBJ1-2 | - | - | TRBV11-2 | 12 | TGTGCCAGCAGGTCCAGGGAAGGAGGCTACACCTTC | CASRSREGGYTF
TRBJ1-5 | - | - | TRBV6-1 | 15 | TGTGCCAGCCATGCCGGGACTCCGGGCAATCAGCCCCAGCATTTT | CASHAGTPGNQPQHF
TRBJ2-3 | - | - | TRBV5-4 | 13 | TGTGCCAGCAGCGCTCAACTCACAGATACGCAGTATTTT | CASSAQLTDTQYF
TRBJ1-5 | - | few | TRBV11-3 | 13 | TGTGCCAGCAGCAGACAGTCCAATCAGCCCCAGCATTTT | CASSRQSNQPQHF
TRBJ2-4 | - | few | TRBV27 | 11 | TGTGCCAGTGGGAGAGCAGGCATTCAGTACTTC | CASGRAGIQYF
TRBJ1-1 | TRBD1 | - | TRBV19 | 14 | TGTGCCAGTTTCCCGGGACAGGGTCCCCTGGGGGCTTTCTTT | CASFPGQGPLGAFF
TRBJ2-7 | TRBD2 | - | TRBV5-5 | 19 | TGTGCCAGCAGCTTGGTGGGAATTCCAGCGGGGGCTCCCTCCTACGAGCAGTACTTC | CASSLVGIPAGAPSYEQYF
TRBJ1-2 | - | - | TRBV7-8 | 15 | TGTGCCAGCAGCTTAGCCCCCCGAGCCGGGTACGGCTACACCTTC | CASSLAPRAGYGYTF
TRBJ2-7 | - | - | TRBV18 | 12 | TGTGCCAGCTCACCACGCGAGTACGAGCAGTACTTC | CASSPREYEQYF
TRBJ1-2 | - | - | TRBV5-4 | 15 | TGTGCCAGCAGCTTGGACTTGCAGGGGCTCTCTGGCTACACCTTC | CASSLDLQGLSGYTF
TRBJ1-5 | TRBD1 | - | TRBV7-2 | 16 | TGTGCCAGCAGCTCACTGACTGGGACAGTTAATCAGCCCCAGCATTTT | CASSSLTGTVNQPQHF
TRBJ2-1 | TRBD1 | - | TRBV29-1 | 14 | TGCAGCGTTGAAGGACGGACAGGGAATGCTGAGCAGTTCTTC | CSVEGRTGNAEQFF
TRBJ1-2 | - | - | TRBV4-1 | 16 | TGCGCCAGCAGCCAAGATGAGAGACAGCCTTTCTATGGCTACACCTTC | CASSQDERQPFYGYTF
TRBJ1-2 | - | - | TRBV2 | 12 | TGTGCCAGCAGGTCCACTGGGGGGAGTTTCTCCTTC | CASRSTGGSFSF
TRBJ1-6 | TRBD1 | - | TRBV18 | 19 | TGTGCCAGCTCACCTGCCGGGACAGAGAGCAGCTCCTATAATTCACCCCTCCACTTT | CASSPAGTESSSYNSPLHF
TRBJ2-1 | - | few | TRBV30 | 12 | TGTGCCTGGAGTGGCGACGGAAGCGGTCAGTTCTTC | CAWSGDGSGQFF
TRBJ2-2 | - | - | TRBV12-5 | 13 | TGTGCTAGTGGCCAAGGGACAACCGGGGAGCTGTTTTTT | CASGQGTTGELFF
TRBJ2-7 | - | - | TRBV5-1 | 13 | TGCGCCAGCAGCTTGGAACGACAGACCGAGCAGTACTTC | CASSLERQTEQYF
TRBJ1-2 | - | few | TRBV6-5 | 12 | TGTGCCAGCAGCTCAGGGGCCTATGGCTACACCTTC | CASSSGAYGYTF
TRBJ2-1 | TRBD2 | - | TRBV10-3 | 14 | TGTGCCACCACGACTAGCGGGAGTTCCAATGAGCAGTTCTTC | CATTTSGSSNEQFF
TRBJ2-1 | TRBD2 | - | TRBV19 | 14 | TGTGCCAGTAAGGGTCAGCGGGAGAGGAATGAGCAGTTCTTC | CASKGQRERNEQFF
TRBJ1-2 | - | - | TRBV23-1 | 17 | TGCGCCAGCAGTCACCCCCGGAGGGGGGGGGCAGGGTATGGCTACACCTTC | CASSHPRRGGAGYGYTF
TRBJ2-1 | - | many | TRBV30 | 15 | TGTGCCTGGAGTGGGTCTAGCAGGTCCTACAATGAGCAGTTCTTC | CAWSGSSRSYNEQFF
TRBJ2-7 | - | once | TRBV19 | 13 | TGTGCCAGTAGTCGCGGGACCGGTGAAGAGCAGTACTTC | CASSRGTGEEQYF
TRBJ2-7 | - | once | TRBV4-1 | 15 | TGCGCCAGCAGCAACTACCGGGACATCTACTACGAGCAGTACTTC | CASSNYRDIYYEQYF
TRBJ2-3 | TRBD2 | - | TRBV5-1 | 17 | TGCGCCAGCAGCTTAAAGATAGCGGGGGCCGCCACAGATACGCAGTATTTT | CASSLKIAGAATDTQYF
TRBJ2-7 | - | - | TRBV4-1 | 13 | TGCGCCAGCAGCCTTAGGTCTACCAGCGAGCAGTACTTC | CASSLRSTSEQYF
TRBJ2-2 | TRBD2 | few | TRBV6-6 | 14 | TGTGCCAGCAGCGGGGGGATTAACACCGGGGAGCTGTTTTTT | CASSGGINTGELFF
TRBJ2-5 | TRBD2 | - | TRBV5-1 | 14 | TGCGCCAGCAGCTCAATGACTAGCTCGGAGACCCAGTACTTC | CASSSMTSSETQYF
TRBJ2-3 | - | many | TRBV6-1 | 16 | TGTGCCAGCAGTGACCTTGACGGGAGTGCAACAGATACGCAGTATTTT | CASSDLDGSATDTQYF
TRBJ2-1 | TRBD2 | - | TRBV2 | 15 | TGTGCCAGCAGGGCAGGGACTAGCGGGAGTAGCGAGCAGTTCTTC | CASRAGTSGSSEQFF
TRBJ2-3 | TRBD1 | few | TRBV5-1 | 15 | TGCGCCAGCAGCCAACGCCCAGGGGGCGCGGATACGCAGTATTTT | CASSQRPGGADTQYF
TRBJ2-1 | TRBD1 | - | TRBV5-1 | 16 | TGCGCCAGCAGCCACGACCGGGACAGGGATCACAATGAGCAGTTCTTC | CASSHDRDRDHNEQFF
TRBJ2-2 | - | - | TRBV18 | 14 | TGTGCCAGCTCACCAAGGGGCAACACCGGGGAGCTGTTTTTT | CASSPRGNTGELFF
TRBJ1-4 | TRBD1 | - | TRBV7-9 | 15 | TGTGCCAGCAGCGCCTTTCGGACAGGGGATGAAAAACTGTTTTTT | CASSAFRTGDEKLFF
TRBJ1-2 | TRBD1 | - | TRBV7-3 | 15 | TGTGCCAGCAGCTTCCCGGACAGGAAACACCATGGCTACACCTTC | CASSFPDRKHHGYTF
TRBJ2-3 | - | - | TRBV9 | 14 | TGTGCCAGCAGCCCCGCCGCGCAGGTCCCTACGCAGTATTTT | CASSPAAQVPTQYF
TRBJ1-1 | - | - | TRBV6-1 | 15 | TGTGCCAGCAGTGATAGCGGGGGAGTGAACACTGAAGCTTTCTTT | CASSDSGGVNTEAFF
TRBJ2-3 | TRBD1 | - | TRBV6-5 | 15 | TGTGCCAGCAGTTATCGGACAGGGGGCACAGATACGCAGTATTTT | CASSYRTGGTDTQYF
TRBJ2-2 | TRBD1 | few | TRBV6-6 | 15 | TGTGCCAGCTGGGATGGACAGGGACGGGGCGGGGAGCTGTTTTTT | CASWDGQGRGGELFF
TRBJ2-7 | TRBD2 | - | TRBV5-1 | 14 | TGCGCCAGCAGCTTGGTGGTCCAGCGGGACCCGCAGTACTTC | CASSLVVQRDPQYF
TRBJ1-1 | TRBD1 | - | TRBV28 | 14 | TGTGCCAGCAGTTCCAACCCGGGACAGGGGGGAGATTTCTTT | CASSSNPGQGGDFF
TRBJ2-3 | TRBD2 | - | TRBV5-6 | 12 | TGTGCCACCTCAAGCGGGGCCGATACGCAGTATTTT | CATSSGADTQYF
TRBJ2-7 | - | - | TRBV6-6 | 12 | TGTGCCAGCACCGCCGAGGGAAACGAGCAGTACTTC | CASTAEGNEQYF
TRBJ2-3 | - | - | TRBV5-6 | 15 | TGTGCCAGCAGCCCAATTACCGGGGGCACAGATACGCAGTATTTT | CASSPITGGTDTQYF